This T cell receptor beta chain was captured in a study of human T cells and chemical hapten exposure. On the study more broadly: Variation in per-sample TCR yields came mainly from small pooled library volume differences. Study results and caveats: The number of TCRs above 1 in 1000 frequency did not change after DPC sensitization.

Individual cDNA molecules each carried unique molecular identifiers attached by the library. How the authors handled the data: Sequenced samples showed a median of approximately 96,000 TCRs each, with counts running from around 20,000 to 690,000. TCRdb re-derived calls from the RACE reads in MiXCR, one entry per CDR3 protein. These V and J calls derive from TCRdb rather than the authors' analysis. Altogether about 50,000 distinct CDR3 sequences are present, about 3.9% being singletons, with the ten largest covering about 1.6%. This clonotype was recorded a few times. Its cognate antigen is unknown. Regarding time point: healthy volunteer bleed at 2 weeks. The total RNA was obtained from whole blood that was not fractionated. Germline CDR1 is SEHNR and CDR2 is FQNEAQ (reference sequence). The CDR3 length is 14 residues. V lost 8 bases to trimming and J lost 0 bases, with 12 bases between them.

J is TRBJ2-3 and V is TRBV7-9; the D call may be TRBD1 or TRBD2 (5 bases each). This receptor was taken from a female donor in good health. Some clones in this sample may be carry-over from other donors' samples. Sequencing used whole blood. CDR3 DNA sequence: TGTGCCAGCCTCCGGGACCGAAGCACAGATACGCAGTATTTT. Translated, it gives CASLRDRSTDTQYF.